A selection of T cell receptor beta chains follows, all from one sample in a study of technical replicates of blood from several donors. Sequencing was performed with immunoSEQ multiplex PCR; in TCRdb, only in-frame clones are kept and a portion is missing. This table holds 65,000 to 90,000 clones, around 94% found once. Sequencing used T cells isolated from PBMCs. These receptors all come from a human donor in good health. Each CDR3 is given with its conserved first and last residue. The D gene is left open where the match is weak. The size field is filled for only some rows; it gives once, few, many or a size class.

v_gene,j_gene,abundance,d_gene,CDR3aa,CDR3nt
TRBV18,TRBJ2-1,-,TRBD1,CASSPGQGNEQFF,TGTGCCAGCTCGCCGGGACAGGGCAATGAGCAGTTCTTC
TRBV27,TRBJ2-5,-,TRBD1,CASSLGTGLVGAETQYF,TGTGCCAGCAGTCTCGGGACAGGTTTAGTGGGGGCAGAGACCCAGTACTTC
TRBV7-8,TRBJ2-7,-,-,CASSLDPGLDPYEQYF,TGTGCCAGCAGCTTAGATCCTGGACTCGACCCCTACGAGCAGTACTTC
TRBV9,TRBJ2-1,-,TRBD2,CASSVGEGVGNEQFF,TGTGCCAGCAGCGTAGGGGAGGGAGTGGGGAATGAGCAGTTCTTC
TRBV7-9,TRBJ2-7,-,TRBD1,CASSWTGLTSYEQYF,TGTGCCAGCAGCTGGACAGGGCTAACGTCCTACGAGCAGTACTTC
TRBV5-1,TRBJ2-5,-,-,CASSFSQETQYF,TGCGCCAGCAGCTTCTCCCAAGAGACCCAGTACTTC
TRBV2,TRBJ1-4,-,-,CASILRGQTNEKLFF,TGTGCCAGCATTTTGCGGGGGCAGACTAATGAAAAACTGTTTTTT
TRBV5-1,TRBJ2-1,-,TRBD1,CASSPIRTGLEQFF,TGCGCCAGCAGCCCTATCAGGACAGGGCTTGAGCAGTTCTTC
TRBV7-3,TRBJ2-3,-,TRBD2,CASSLRTSDTQYF,TGTGCCAGCAGCTTGAGGACTAGCGATACGCAGTATTTT
TRBV27,TRBJ2-5,once,-,CASSLWAGAGETQYF,TGTGCCAGCAGTTTGTGGGCAGGAGCAGGGGAGACCCAGTACTTC
TRBV25-1,TRBJ1-1,-,-,CASSQWGELNTEAFF,TGTGCCAGCAGTCAGTGGGGGGAGCTGAACACTGAAGCTTTCTTT
TRBV7-3,TRBJ2-3,-,-,CASSLWGPKFTDTQYF,TGTGCCAGCAGCTTATGGGGGCCTAAGTTCACAGATACGCAGTATTTT
TRBV4-2,TRBJ2-3,-,TRBD2,CASSQVVTSGSIDTQYF,TGTGCCAGCAGCCAAGTCGTAACTAGCGGGAGTATCGATACGCAGTATTTT
TRBV21-1,TRBJ1-3,-,-,CASSKEGEYGLNTIYF,TGTGCCAGCAGCAAAGAGGGGGAATACGGGTTGAACACCATATATTTT
TRBV5-1,TRBJ2-5,-,-,CASSSTSRETQYF,TGCGCCAGCAGCTCAACTAGTCGGGAGACCCAGTACTTC
TRBV7-2,TRBJ2-7,once,TRBD1,CASSFRPGTGTFEQYF,TGTGCCAGCAGCTTCAGACCCGGGACAGGGACATTCGAGCAGTACTTC
TRBV7-3,TRBJ1-1,-,-,CASSLVSVEEAFF,TGTGCCAGCAGCTTAGTCTCCGTAGAAGAAGCTTTCTTT
TRBV19,TRBJ2-1,once,TRBD2,CASTGRESYNEQFF,TGTGCCAGTACCGGGCGGGAGTCCTACAATGAGCAGTTCTTC
TRBV19,TRBJ2-7,once,-,CASSSQGVSEQYF,TGTGCCAGTAGTTCCCAGGGTGTCAGCGAGCAGTACTTC
TRBV19,TRBJ2-1,-,TRBD2,CASSIAAGGPNEQFF,TGTGCCAGTAGTATAGCAGCGGGAGGGCCTAATGAGCAGTTCTTC
TRBV5-1,TRBJ1-1,-,TRBD1,CASSDRAGGATFF,TGCGCCAGCAGCGACAGGGCAGGGGGCGCAACTTTCTTT
TRBV19,TRBJ2-7,once,-,CASSIREWGHEQYF,TGTGCCAGTAGTATTAGAGAGTGGGGCCACGAGCAGTACTTC
TRBV28,TRBJ1-2,-,-,CASIEGARANYGYTF,TGTGCCAGCATCGAGGGTGCAAGGGCTAACTATGGCTACACCTTC
TRBV10-3,TRBJ1-3,-,TRBD1,CAIRMTGVFSGNTIYF,TGTGCCATCAGAATGACAGGGGTTTTCTCTGGAAACACCATATATTTT
TRBV5-5,TRBJ2-7,-,-,CASSGPGSYEQYF,TGTGCCAGCAGCGGACCGGGATCCTACGAGCAGTACTTC
TRBV7-9,TRBJ1-1,-,TRBD1,CASSLEGATEAFF,TGTGCCAGCAGCTTAGAGGGGGCAACTGAAGCTTTCTTT